This paragraph covers one T cell receptor (beta chain) sequence. This clone was counted between two and nine times. Its antigen remains undetermined. Base-call qualities are not available, and no considerably larger clone is one nucleotide away. The source of the sample is a study of blood T cell repertoires in COVID-19 (dated by TCRdb to between 2020 and 2021). Regarding the complete study: Samples covering the acute and convalescent phases of COVID-19 were provided by collaborators in the United States, Italy and Spain. The prospective study material was composed of cDNA or gDNA derived from T cells, B-cell-depleted T cells, or PBMCs. The dataset comprised deeply sampled blood TCRbeta repertoires from subjects exposed to, actively infected with, or recovered from COVID-19. The repertoires were made available in a free public database intended to serve as a resource for research on the immune response to SARS-CoV-2. The samples were drawn from the first 160 participants of the ongoing ImmuneRACE study and from more than 1,000 subjects provided by 6 global collaborators. Nearly every sample came with metadata listing a de-identified subject ID, COVID-19 status, age in years and sex. Where available, HLA class I and class II types were obtained from metadata supplied by the sample provider rather than from assay-based typing.

The paper's findings and limits, for the study overall: Clinical and demographic metadata were provided uncurated, with the amount varying by source and participant.

TCRbeta CDR3 regions were amplified from genomic DNA using the immunoSEQ Assay, a bias-controlled multiplex PCR. The authors' analysis ran thus. Nucleated cell counts per sample were estimated from amplification of reference gene primers within the assay. To quantify the absolute abundance of each unique TCRbeta CDR3 rearrangement, sequence reads were collapsed and filtered. For each sample, productive Simpson clonality was calculated as the square root of Simpson's diversity index over productive rearrangements. As stored in TCRdb, this immuneACCESS dataset retains in-frame rearrangements with V and J assigned. A fraction of the clones does not appear; measured against another copy, unresolved V genes explain less than half of the discrepancy, and the remainder lacks a known reason. V and J calls and clone size follow that table, whereas D and trimming were derived from the DNA. This sample is represented by 150,000 to 200,000 clones; around nine tenths of them were singletons. Clones ranked in the top ten supply about 0.95% of the sample.

Another Seattle source contributed samples from volunteer blood donors who had recovered from COVID-19. The collaborating institutions used their own protocols to collect whole blood in K2EDTA tubes. For TCRbeta analysis, collaborators shipped samples as frozen whole blood, isolated PBMCs, or DNA extracted from either of those sample types. The TCR sequence derives from a woman younger than 35 who had recovered from COVID-19. The sequenced sample consisted of peripheral blood.

The CDR3 has the sequence CASSDLDRDDGYTF. The bases read TGTGCCAGCAGCGACCTTGACAGGGATGATGGCTACACCTTC. The sequence is built from TRBV5-6 and TRBJ1-2, with TRBD1 matching 7 junction bases. CDR1 and CDR2 (SGHDT, YYEEEE) derive from the germline V gene. V is trimmed back by 4 bases and J by 6 bases, and the junction contains 9 bases that no gene match accounts for. Reading from cysteine to phenylalanine, the CDR3 counts 14 amino acids. Solely the CDR3 DNA is kept, with 42 bases framed from the first base.